This T cell receptor beta chain emerged from a study of control samples from healthy donors and cancer patients. The V gene's germline CDR1 is MGHDK and CDR2 SYGVNS. Deletions cut 3 bases from V and 5 bases from J, with 13 bases between. The CDR3 loop spans 14 amino acids. The table came from immunoSEQ multiplex PCR; TCRdb's copy has only in-frame clones and leaves some out. Here the sample spans just under 65,000 clones, about 82% being singletons. Sequenced material: blood. V gene TRBV25-1 combines with J gene TRBJ1-2; no definite D call. This TCR was sampled from a man aged 35-49 years in good health. Here the CDR3 DNA reads TGTGCCAGCAGTGACTGGTGGGAACCATATGGCTACACCTTC. Translating it yields CASSDWWEPYGYTF.